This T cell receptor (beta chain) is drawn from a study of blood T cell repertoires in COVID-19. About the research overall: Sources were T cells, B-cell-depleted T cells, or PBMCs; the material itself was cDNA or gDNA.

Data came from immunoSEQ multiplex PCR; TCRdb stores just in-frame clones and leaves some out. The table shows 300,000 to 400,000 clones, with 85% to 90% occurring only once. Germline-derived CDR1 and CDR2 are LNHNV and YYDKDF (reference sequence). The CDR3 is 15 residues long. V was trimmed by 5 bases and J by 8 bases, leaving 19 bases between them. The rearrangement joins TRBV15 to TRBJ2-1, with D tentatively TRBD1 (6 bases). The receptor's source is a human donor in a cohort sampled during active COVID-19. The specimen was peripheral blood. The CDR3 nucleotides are TGTGCCACCAGCCGGGACGGGACACGTAATGATGAGCAGTTCTTC. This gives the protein CATSRDGTRNDEQFF.